What follows is one TCR beta chain and its context. The sample originates from a study of blood T cell repertoires in COVID-19. About the study: PBMCs, B-cell-depleted T cells, or T cells provided the cDNA or gDNA that made up the material.

V gave up 1 base and J gave up 3 bases; unmatched junction bases: 3. This CDR3 is built from 14 residues. Germline assignment: CDR1 SGDLS and CDR2 YYNGEE. The repertoire was sequenced with immunoSEQ multiplex PCR; TCRdb's copy has only in-frame clones and lacks some. The data hold 200,000 to 300,000 clones, with around 87% observed a single time. This clonotype originated in a woman aged 55-75 years with COVID-19, enrolled during active disease. The V call is TRBV9, the J call TRBJ2-7; TRBD2 matches 8 bases. Sequenced: peripheral blood. The CDR3 loop is CASSVRAGGYEQYF. CDR3 nucleotide sequence: TGTGCCAGCAGCGTAAGGGCGGGAGGCTACGAGCAGTACTTC. The complete variable domain, with remaining parts taken from reference TRBV9 and TRBJ2-7, reads DSGVTQTPKHLITATGQRVTLRCSPRSGDLSVYWYQQSLDQGLQFLIQYYNGEERAKGNILERFSAQQFPDLHSELNLSSLELGDSALYFCASSVRAGGYEQYFGPGTRLTVT.